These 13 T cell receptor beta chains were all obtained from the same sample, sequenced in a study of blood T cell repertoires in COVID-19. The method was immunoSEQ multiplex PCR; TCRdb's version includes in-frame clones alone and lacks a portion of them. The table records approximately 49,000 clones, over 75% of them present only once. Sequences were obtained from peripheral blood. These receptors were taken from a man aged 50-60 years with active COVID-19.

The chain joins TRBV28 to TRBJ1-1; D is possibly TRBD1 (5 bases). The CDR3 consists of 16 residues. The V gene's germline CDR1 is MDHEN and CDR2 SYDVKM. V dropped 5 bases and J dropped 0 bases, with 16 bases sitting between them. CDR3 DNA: TGTGCCAGCAGTCGTCTAAACAGGCCAGTGAACACTGAAGCTTTCTTT. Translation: CASSRLNRPVNTEAFF. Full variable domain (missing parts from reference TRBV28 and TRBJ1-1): DVKVTQSSRYLVKRTGEKVFLECVQDMDHENMFWYRQDPGLGLRLIYFSYDVKMKEKGDIPEGYSVSREKKERFSLILESASTNQTSMYLCASSRLNRPVNTEAFFGQGTRLTVV.

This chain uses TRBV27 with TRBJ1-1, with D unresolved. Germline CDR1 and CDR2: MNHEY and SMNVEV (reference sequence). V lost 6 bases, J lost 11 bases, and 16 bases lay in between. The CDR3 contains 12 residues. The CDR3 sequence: CASREGPRRAFF. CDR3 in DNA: TGTGCCAGCAGAGAGGGCCCCCGTCGGGCTTTCTTT.

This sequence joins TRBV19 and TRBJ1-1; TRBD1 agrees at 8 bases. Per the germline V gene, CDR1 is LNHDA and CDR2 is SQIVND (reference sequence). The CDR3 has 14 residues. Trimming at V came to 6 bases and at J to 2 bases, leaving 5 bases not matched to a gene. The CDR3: CASRGQGLNTEAFF. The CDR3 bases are TGTGCCAGTAGAGGACAGGGATTAAACACTGAAGCTTTCTTT.

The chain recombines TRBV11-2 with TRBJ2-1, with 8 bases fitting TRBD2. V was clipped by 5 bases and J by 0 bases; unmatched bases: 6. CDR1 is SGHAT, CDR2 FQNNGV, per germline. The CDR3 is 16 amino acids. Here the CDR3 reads CASSPGTSGSYNEQFF. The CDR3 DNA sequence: TGTGCCAGCAGCCCAGGAACTAGCGGCTCCTACAATGAGCAGTTCTTC.

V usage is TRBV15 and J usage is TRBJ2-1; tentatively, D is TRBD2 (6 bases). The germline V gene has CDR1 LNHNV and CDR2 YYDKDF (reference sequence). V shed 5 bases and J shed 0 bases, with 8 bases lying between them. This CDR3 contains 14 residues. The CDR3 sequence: CATSLAASYNEQFF. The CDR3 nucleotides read TGTGCCACCAGCTTAGCGGCCTCCTACAATGAGCAGTTCTTC.

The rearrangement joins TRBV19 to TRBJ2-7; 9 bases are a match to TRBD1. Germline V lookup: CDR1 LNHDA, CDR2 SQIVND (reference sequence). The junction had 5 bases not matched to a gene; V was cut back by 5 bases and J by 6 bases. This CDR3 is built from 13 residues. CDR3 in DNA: TGTGCCAGTAGTGCAAGGACAGGGGTCGAGCAGTACTTC. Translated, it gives CASSARTGVEQYF.

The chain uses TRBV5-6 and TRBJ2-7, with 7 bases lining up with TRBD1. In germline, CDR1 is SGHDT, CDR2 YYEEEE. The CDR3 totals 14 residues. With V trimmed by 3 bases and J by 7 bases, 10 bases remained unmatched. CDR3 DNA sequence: TGTGCCAGCAGCTCGACAGGGTCCACACGGGAGCAGTACTTC. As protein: CASSSTGSTREQYF.

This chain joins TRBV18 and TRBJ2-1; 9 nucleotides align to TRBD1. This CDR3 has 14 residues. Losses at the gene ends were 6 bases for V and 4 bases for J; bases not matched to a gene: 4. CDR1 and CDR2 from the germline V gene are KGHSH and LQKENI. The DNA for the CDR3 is TGTGCCAGCTCCCCGGGACAGGGATACAATGAGCAGTTCTTC. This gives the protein CASSPGQGYNEQFF.

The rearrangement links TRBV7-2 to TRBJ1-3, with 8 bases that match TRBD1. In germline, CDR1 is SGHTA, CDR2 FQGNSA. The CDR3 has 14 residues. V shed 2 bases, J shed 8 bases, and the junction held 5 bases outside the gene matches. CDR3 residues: CASSLQGAKDTIYF. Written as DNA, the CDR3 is TGTGCCAGCAGCTTACAGGGGGCGAAGGACACCATATATTTT.

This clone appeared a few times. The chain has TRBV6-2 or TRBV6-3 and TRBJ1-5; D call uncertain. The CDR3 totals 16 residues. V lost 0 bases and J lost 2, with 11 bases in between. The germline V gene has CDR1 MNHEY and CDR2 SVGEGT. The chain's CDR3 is CASSYSIRGGNQPQHF. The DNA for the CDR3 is TGTGCCAGCAGTTACTCTATTCGGGGAGGCAATCAGCCCCAGCATTTT.

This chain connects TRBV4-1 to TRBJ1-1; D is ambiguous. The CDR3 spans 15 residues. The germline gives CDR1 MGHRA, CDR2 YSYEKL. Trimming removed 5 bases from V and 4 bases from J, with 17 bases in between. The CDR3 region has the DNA TGCGCCAGCAGCGAGAGGTTCACCATGGGCACTGAAGCTTTCTTT. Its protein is CASSERFTMGTEAFF.

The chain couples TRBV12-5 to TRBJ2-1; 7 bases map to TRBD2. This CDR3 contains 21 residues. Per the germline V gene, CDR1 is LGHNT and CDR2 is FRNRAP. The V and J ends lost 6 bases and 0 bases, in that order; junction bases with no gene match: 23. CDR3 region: CASGNARGAREASSSYNEQFF. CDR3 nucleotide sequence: TGTGCTAGTGGAAACGCAAGAGGTGCCCGGGAGGCCTCGAGCTCCTACAATGAGCAGTTCTTC.

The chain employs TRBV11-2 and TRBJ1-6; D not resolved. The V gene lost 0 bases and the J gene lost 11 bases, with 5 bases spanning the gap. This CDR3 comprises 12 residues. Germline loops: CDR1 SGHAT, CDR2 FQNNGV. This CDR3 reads CASSLDVAPLHF. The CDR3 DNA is TGTGCCAGCAGCTTAGATGTCGCACCCCTCCACTTT.